One sample yielded the 10 T cell receptor beta chains listed below, sequenced in a study of monozygotic twins with inflammatory bowel disease. TCRdb re-called the 5' RACE reads; one entry per CDR3 protein, DNA not given. The repertoire shows just over 300,000 distinct CDR3 sequences; the top ten hold approximately 5.9%. The sample consisted of blood. The receptors shown here come from a human donor with ulcerative colitis or Crohn's disease, or a healthy co-twin of an affected twin (not recorded which).

The rearrangement joins TRBV13 to TRBJ2-3; without DNA, the TCRdb call of TRBD2 cannot be checked. This CDR3 region has 13 residues. Per germline, CDR1 PRHDT and CDR2 FYEKMQ (reference sequence). CDR3: CAIGQRETDTQYF.

The chain uses TRBV5-5 and TRBJ2-7; TCRdb's D gene call, TRBD1, goes unchecked for lack of DNA. Per germline, CDR1 SGHKS and CDR2 YYEKEE (reference sequence). CDR3 size: 13 residues. The CDR3 here is CASSFLGGYEQYF.

The chain combines TRBV20-1 with TRBJ2-4; TCRdb returns TRBD2, unconfirmable since there is no DNA. The CDR3 is made up of 15 amino acids. Germline V CDR1 and CDR2: DFQATT, SNEGSKA (reference sequence). CDR3 residues: CSAKGTSGAKNIQYF.

The V call is TRBV12-3 or TRBV12-4, the J call TRBJ1-5; checking the TCRdb D call of TRBD1 is not possible without DNA. There are 16 residues in the CDR3. The CDR3 loop reads CASRTNSQGARQPQHF.

The V and J genes are TRBV20-1 and TRBJ2-7. The CDR3 consists of 13 residues. The germline gives CDR1 DFQATT, CDR2 SNEGSKA (reference sequence). CDR3 region: CSARDQKVYEQYF.

The rearrangement uses TRBV18 and TRBJ1-5. The germline V gene encodes CDR1 KGHSH and CDR2 LQKENI. The CDR3 spans 14 residues. The CDR3 reads CASSISDQNQPQHF.

The genes are TRBV5-1 and TRBJ2-1; TCRdb's D gene call, TRBD2, goes unchecked for lack of DNA. Looked up from germline, CDR1 is SGHRS and CDR2 is YFSETQ. The CDR3 length is 13 residues. This CDR3 reads CASRPPGSYEQFF.

CDR3 region: CSVVLPRGDRGSRQYF. The chain joins TRBV29-1 to TRBJ2-7; no DNA is available, so the TRBD1 call from TCRdb remains unchecked. The CDR3 totals 16 residues. Germline CDR1 reads SQVTM; CDR2 reads ANQGSEA.

J is TRBJ2-3 and V is TRBV6-2 or TRBV6-3; no DNA is available, so the TRBD1 call from TCRdb remains unchecked. The CDR3 sequence is 16 residues long. Germline CDR1 is MNHEY and CDR2 is SVGEGT. The CDR3 sequence is CASSQTWGGPTDTRYF.

The genes are TRBV20-1 and TRBJ1-4; the TRBD1 assignment by TCRdb is unverifiable without DNA. The CDR3 has 13 residues. Per the germline V gene, CDR1 is DFQATT and CDR2 is SNEGSKA (reference sequence). CDR3 residues: CSARQGADEKLFF.